These T cell receptor beta chains were read from a single sample in a study of regulatory T cells. TCRdb's table, derived via immunoSEQ multiplex PCR, lists solely in-frame clones and lacks some. The table lists more than 25,000 clones, around 93% of them singletons. The sequenced material came from conventional CD4+ T cells sorted from blood. All receptors derive from a young adult with CD3G deficiency. Both conserved end residues are part of each CDR3. Each record gives: clone size, D gene, J gene, V gene, CDR3 protein, CDR3 DNA. The D gene is left open where the match is weak. Size is omitted from some rows. Given values are once, few, many or a class for expanded clones.

. . TRBJ2-6 TRBV18 CASSPRVADRSSGANVLTF TGTGCCAGCTCACCGAGGGTAGCCGATAGGAGCTCTGGGGCCAACGTCCTGACTTTC
. . TRBJ2-7 TRBV11-2 CASSLDPKVSYEQYF TGTGCCAGCAGCTTAGATCCAAAGGTCTCCTACGAGCAGTACTTC
. TRBD1 TRBJ1-5 TRBV6-6 CASSTQGDQPQHF TGTGCCAGCAGTACTCAGGGGGATCAGCCCCAGCATTTT
. . TRBJ2-1 TRBV10-3 CAISKGIEQFF TGTGCCATCAGTAAGGGGATTGAGCAGTTCTTC
. . TRBJ2-2 TRBV14 CASSQDAGAKNTGELFF TGTGCCAGCAGCCAAGATGCGGGGGCGAAGAACACCGGGGAGCTGTTTTTT
. TRBD1 TRBJ1-2 TRBV5-1 CASSWDRSALYGYTF TGCGCCAGCAGCTGGGACAGGTCGGCCCTCTATGGCTACACCTTC
. . TRBJ1-2 TRBV6-1 CASSEHGGLGYTF TGTGCCAGCAGTGAACACGGGGGGCTTGGCTACACCTTC
once . TRBJ2-5 TRBV25-1 CASSEPGRSETQYF TGTGCCAGCAGTGAACCAGGGAGGTCAGAGACCCAGTACTTC
. . TRBJ1-1 TRBV10-1 CASSDSIASDEAFF TGCGCCAGCAGCGACAGTATCGCCTCCGATGAAGCTTTCTTT
. . TRBJ1-2 TRBV19 CASRDSGLGGGYGYTF TGTGCCAGTAGGGACTCCGGCCTTGGTGGGGGCTATGGCTACACCTTC
once . TRBJ2-1 TRBV7-9 CASSPRQNNEQFF TGTGCCAGCAGCCCCCGACAGAACAATGAGCAGTTCTTC
. . TRBJ2-3 TRBV5-1 CASSLGTATDTQYF TGCGCCAGCAGCTTGGGGACAGCCACAGATACGCAGTATTTT
. . TRBJ2-5 TRBV5-1 CASSFSGGGETQYF TGCGCCAGCAGCTTTAGCGGCGGCGGGGAGACCCAGTACTTC
. . TRBJ2-7 TRBV6-1 CASSVGLSYEQYF TGTGCCAGCAGTGTCGGGCTCTCCTACGAGCAGTACTTC
. . TRBJ2-6 TRBV7-2 CASVEVPGANVLTF TGTGCCAGTGTGGAGGTCCCTGGGGCCAACGTCCTGACTTTC
. . TRBJ1-1 TRBV28 CASGTSHTEAFF TGTGCCAGCGGGACATCGCACACTGAAGCTTTCTTT
. . TRBJ1-5 TRBV6-1 CATLGRGLSGQPQHF TGTGCCACCCTGGGCAGGGGTCTCTCCGGACAGCCCCAGCATTTT
. TRBD2 TRBJ2-1 TRBV6-6 CASSSGTSGYNEQFF TGTGCCAGCAGCTCTGGGACTAGCGGATACAATGAGCAGTTCTTC
. . TRBJ1-1 TRBV5-1 CASSETRGARTEAFF TGCGCCAGCAGCGAGACACGGGGGGCACGGACTGAAGCTTTCTTT
. . TRBJ2-3 TRBV10-3 CAISESTPPDTQYF TGTGCCATCAGTGAGTCGACTCCCCCAGATACGCAGTATTTT
. TRBD1 TRBJ2-7 TRBV6-1 CASSGGAGTGKYEQYF TGTGCCAGCAGTGGGGGGGCCGGGACAGGGAAGTACGAGCAGTACTTC
. TRBD2 TRBJ2-2 TRBV7-9 CASRLSGIATGELFF TGTGCCAGCAGGTTAAGCGGGATCGCCACCGGGGAGCTGTTTTTT
. TRBD1 TRBJ1-1 TRBV7-3 CASGDRVRNTEAFF TGTGCCAGCGGGGACAGGGTAAGGAACACTGAAGCTTTCTTT
. . TRBJ2-7 TRBV15 CATSRGVGRQYF TGTGCCACCAGCAGAGGGGTGGGTAGACAGTACTTC
. TRBD1 TRBJ2-3 TRBV7-9 CASSSTSRTGLTDTQYF TGTGCCAGCAGCTCTACGAGTCGGACAGGGTTGACAGATACGCAGTATTTT
. TRBD2 TRBJ2-1 TRBV7-9 CASSLEGTTSEQFF TGTGCCAGCAGCTTAGAGGGGACTACTTCAGAGCAGTTCTTC